This T cell receptor beta chain was sequenced during a study of T cell responses to AZD1222 COVID-19 vaccine (TCRdb year 2021). A note on the overall study: AZD1222 recipients with second doses at about 4 weeks or about 12 weeks were pooled, because spike-specific TCR depth and breadth did not differ between schedules. A total of 233 trial participants underwent TCR sequencing, of whom some 210 received two doses of AZD1222 and approximately 25 received two doses of the MenACWY control vaccine. Trial participants were enrolled by age into subgroups of 18-55, 56-69 and 70-plus years, and about 150, 27 and 61 TCR-sequenced participants, respectively, were included in these subgroups.

The time point label on this specimen signifies: baseline before first vaccination. Samples from vaccinated people were obtained from the UK trials COV001 and COV002, which included a single-blind randomized controlled phase 2/3 trial of AZD1222 (ChAdOx1 nCoV-19) in healthy adults. For TCRbeta chain sequencing, PBMC samples from trial participants were taken at day 0 and at day 28 after the second dose. The full study reports these points: After two AZD1222 doses, spike-specific TCR breadth and depth were significantly higher than at day 0 and than in MenACWY recipients. Conclusions about previously exposed vaccinees were limited because only a handful of AZD1222 recipients were SARS-CoV-2 seropositive at baseline. Epitopes outside the regions mutated in the B.1.351 and B.1.1.7 variants were reportedly recognized by nearly half of the unique spike-specific TCRs. Participants were mostly white British, with more females than males. The authors suggested clonal diversity may have been underestimated. Because no samples from the day 14 peak response were available, repertoires could be characterized only after the peak T cell response. The 56-69-year group was small, and its depth increase did not reach significance, likely because of low power. CD4 TCRs associated with the vaccine covered the entire spike protein, and the dominant responses were in regions 160-218 and 743-854.

Based on the germline V gene, the CDR1 and CDR2 sequences are MGHDK and SYGVNS. The CDR3 holds 13 amino acids from the cysteine to the phenylalanine. The entry retains the CDR3 DNA only, 39 bases that are in frame from base 1. V lost 5 bases and J lost 8 bases; the stretch between them is 15 bases long. The CDR3 regions of human TCRbeta chains were analyzed by immunosequencing. As for the original processing: Repertoire TCRs were checked for matches against a reference library of SARS-CoV-2-specific TCRs that had been generated using the MIRA antigen-specificity platform. Breadth was defined as the fraction of unique TCRs that were SARS-CoV-2-associated, and depth was defined as the fraction of total T cells that were SARS-CoV-2-associated. Using the MIRA data, each spike-specific TCR was mapped to the spike region that the TCR reacts to and placed in a CD4 or CD8 class. Log10-transformed breadth and depth values were compared by one-way ANOVA with Sidak's multiple comparisons tests. The clones in this table, taken by TCRdb from immuneACCESS, are in-frame only. Not every clone is retained; where verified, under half of the shortfall comes from an unresolved V gene, and the cause of the rest is unknown. That table supplies the V and J calls and clone size; D and trimming were determined from the DNA. The sample table holds 150,000 or so clones, of which about 92% were seen once. Around 3% of the sample goes to the ten largest clones.

This clone was seen only once. Its specific antigen is unknown. The sample holds no much larger clone one base away, and base qualities are not on file. This TCR was sampled from an adult in good health. Sample: peripheral blood, taken on day 0 of AZD1222 vaccination. This sequence uses TRBV25-1 and TRBJ1-2; TRBD1 might be the D gene, on 6 matching bases. The CDR3 protein sequence reads: CASSWSGGPGYTF. The sequenced DNA is TGTGCCAGCAGTTGGAGCGGGGGGCCAGGCTACACCTTC.